The 2 T cell receptor beta chains below were found in one sample sequenced in a study of early T cells in non-severe SARS-CoV-2 infection (dated by TCRdb to the early 2020s). Library method: 5' RACE. The instrument given in TCRdb is NextSeq 500. Through fastp at Q25 and MiXCR, TCRdb rebuilt clones from the public reads, retaining in-frame beta chains. Each entry merges the rows of one CDR3 protein and shows their most common DNA and genes. Counted in this sample were 20,000 to 30,000 distinct CDR3 sequences; less than 5% of them appeared once. In total, the top ten clones hold approximately 4% of the sample. The sequencing input was whole blood. These receptors were collected from an adult who was a healthcare worker with PCR-confirmed SARS-CoV-2 infection or an uninfected control (not recorded which).

This clonotype came up many times. CDR3 in amino acids: CSVSSGSDEQYF. The CDR3, as DNA: TGCAGCGTTTCTAGCGGGAGCGACGAGCAGTACTTC. The rearrangement links TRBV29-1 to TRBJ2-7, with 10 bases identical to TRBD2. The CDR3 extends over 12 amino acids. The ends lost 5 bases at V and 5 bases at J; junction bases unmatched: 3. In germline, CDR1 is SQVTM, CDR2 ANQGSEA.

This clonotype has a handful of counts. This chain links TRBV20-1 with TRBJ2-7; TRBD2 aligns across 11 bases. Trimming took 3 bases from V and 0 from J; bases not matched to a gene: 4. CDR1 and CDR2 (germline): DFQATT, SNEGSKA (reference sequence). This CDR3 is built from 15 residues. The DNA for the CDR3 is TGCAGTGCTAGGGATCTAGCGGGGGGCTCCTACGAGCAGTACTTC. Protein sequence: CSARDLAGGSYEQYF.